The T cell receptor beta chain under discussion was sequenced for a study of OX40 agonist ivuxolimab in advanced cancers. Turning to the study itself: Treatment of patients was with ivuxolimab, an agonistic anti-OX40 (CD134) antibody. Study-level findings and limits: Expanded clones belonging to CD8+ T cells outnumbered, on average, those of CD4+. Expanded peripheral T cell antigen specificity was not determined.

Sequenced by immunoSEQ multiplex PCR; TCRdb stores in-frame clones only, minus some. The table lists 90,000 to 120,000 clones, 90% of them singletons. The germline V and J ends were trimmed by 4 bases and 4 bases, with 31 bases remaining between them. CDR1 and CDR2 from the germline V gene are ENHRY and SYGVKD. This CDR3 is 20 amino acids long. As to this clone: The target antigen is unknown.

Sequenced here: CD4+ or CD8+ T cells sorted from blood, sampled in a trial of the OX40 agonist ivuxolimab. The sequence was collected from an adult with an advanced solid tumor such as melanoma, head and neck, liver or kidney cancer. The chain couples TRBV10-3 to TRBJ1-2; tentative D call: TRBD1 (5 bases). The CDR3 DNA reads TGTGCCATCAGTGCCGAGAGGGGTGGGTCATCCAGGGCTTTCGGCTATGGCTACACCTTC. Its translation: CAISAERGGSSRAFGYGYTF.